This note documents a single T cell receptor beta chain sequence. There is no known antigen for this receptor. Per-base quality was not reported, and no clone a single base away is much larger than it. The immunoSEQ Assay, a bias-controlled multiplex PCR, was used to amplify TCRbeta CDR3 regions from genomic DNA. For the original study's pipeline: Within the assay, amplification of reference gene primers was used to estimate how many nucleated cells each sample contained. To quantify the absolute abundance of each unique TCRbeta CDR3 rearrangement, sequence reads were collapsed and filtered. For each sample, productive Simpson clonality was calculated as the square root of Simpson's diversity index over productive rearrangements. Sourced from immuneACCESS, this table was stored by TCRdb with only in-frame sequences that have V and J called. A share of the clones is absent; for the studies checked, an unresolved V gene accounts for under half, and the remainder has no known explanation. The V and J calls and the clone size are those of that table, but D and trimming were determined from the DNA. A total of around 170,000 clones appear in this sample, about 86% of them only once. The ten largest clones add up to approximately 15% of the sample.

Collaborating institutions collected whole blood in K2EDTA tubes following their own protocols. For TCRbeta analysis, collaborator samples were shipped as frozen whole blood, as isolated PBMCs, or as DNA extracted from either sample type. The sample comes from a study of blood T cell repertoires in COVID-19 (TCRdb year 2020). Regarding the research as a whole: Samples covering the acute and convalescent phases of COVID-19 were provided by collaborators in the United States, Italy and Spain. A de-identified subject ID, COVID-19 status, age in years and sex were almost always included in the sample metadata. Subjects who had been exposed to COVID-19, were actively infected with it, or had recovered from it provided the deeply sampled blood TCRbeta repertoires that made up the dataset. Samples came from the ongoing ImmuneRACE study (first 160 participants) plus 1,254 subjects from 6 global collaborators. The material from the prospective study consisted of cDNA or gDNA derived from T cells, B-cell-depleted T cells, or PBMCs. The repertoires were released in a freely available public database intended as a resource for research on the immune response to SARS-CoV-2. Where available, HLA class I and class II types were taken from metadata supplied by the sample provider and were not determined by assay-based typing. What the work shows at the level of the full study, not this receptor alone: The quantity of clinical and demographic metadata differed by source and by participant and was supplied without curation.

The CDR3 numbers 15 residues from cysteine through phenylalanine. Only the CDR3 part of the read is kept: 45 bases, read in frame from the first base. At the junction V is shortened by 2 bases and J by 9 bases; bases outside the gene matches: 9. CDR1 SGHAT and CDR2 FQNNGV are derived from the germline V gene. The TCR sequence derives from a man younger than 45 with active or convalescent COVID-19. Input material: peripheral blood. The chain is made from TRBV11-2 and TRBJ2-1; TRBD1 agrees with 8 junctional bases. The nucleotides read TGTGCCAGCAGCTTATCCTCAGGACAGGGCGGTGAGCAGTTCTTC. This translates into CASSLSSGQGGEQFF.